This TCR beta chain comes out of a study of Ad26.COV2.S vaccination and SARS-CoV-2 variants. Across the whole study: Dosing was one shot or two shots 56 days apart.

Regarding treatment: some 20 received Ad26.COV2.S at low or high dose, single or two shots; about 5 received placebo; per-sample allocation not given. Vaccine and placebo recipients were sampled on day 63 after the first injection. Vaccine was an Ad26 vector expressing Wuhan-strain SARS-CoV-2 spike. Using immunoSEQ multiplex PCR, the repertoire was profiled, and TCRdb retains in-frame clones only, with some absent. The data contain 400,000 to 500,000 clones, roughly 90% of them seen just once; the ten biggest clones take up 3.6%. The CDR3 loop spans 17 amino acids. Germline V gives CDR1 MNHEY, CDR2 SVGEGT. V lost 1 base, J lost 7 bases, and 22 bases lay in between. Study-level points and caveats: Spike-specific TCR breadth in vaccine recipients exceeded that seen in placebo recipients.

This clone was seen a few times. The target antigen is unknown. The specimen was peripheral blood, collected in a trial of Ad26.COV2.S vaccine versus placebo. This TCR derives from a person aged 18-65 years who received the Ad26.COV2.S COVID-19 vaccine or a placebo. The V call is TRBV6-2 or TRBV6-3, the J call TRBJ1-2, with D uncertain. The CDR3 sequence is CASSYLGPESPGSGYTF. In DNA, the CDR3 is TGTGCCAGCAGTTACTTGGGCCCCGAGTCGCCCGGAAGTGGCTACACCTTC.